Listed below are T cell receptor beta chains from one sample, sequenced in a study of radiation and T cells in renal cell carcinoma. Sequenced by immunoSEQ multiplex PCR; TCRdb stores in-frame clones only, minus some. The top ten hold about 5.3% of the sample, which has about 120,000 clones, 81% seen once. Sequenced here: blood, sampled from a patient whose treatment included radiotherapy and nephrectomy. These receptors all stem from a middle-aged man with renal cell carcinoma. The CDR3 runs from the conserved cysteine through the conserved F or W. The D gene is left open where the match is weak. The size entry is marked missing in some rows and otherwise reads once, few, many or a size class.

d_gene	v_gene	j_gene	abundance	CDR3aa	CDR3nt
NA	TRBV7-2	TRBJ1-1	NA	CASSLYMNTEAFF	TGTGCCAGCAGCTTATACATGAACACTGAAGCTTTCTTT
TRBD1	TRBV6-6	TRBJ2-7	NA	CASTAGQGAYEQYF	TGTGCCAGCACCGCGGGACAGGGGGCGTACGAGCAGTACTTC
NA	TRBV19	TRBJ2-3	once	CASSIDPEDTQYF	TGTGCCAGTAGTATAGACCCAGAAGATACGCAGTATTTT
NA	TRBV6-5	TRBJ2-3	NA	CASSYAGTEDTQYF	TGTGCCAGCAGTTACGCGGGGACGGAAGATACGCAGTATTTT
NA	TRBV7-9	TRBJ2-5	once	CASSLAEGGTQYF	TGTGCCAGCAGCTTAGCGGAGGGGGGGACCCAGTACTTC
NA	TRBV4-3	TRBJ1-5	NA	CASSQDRGVSRNQPQHF	TGCGCCAGCAGCCAAGACAGGGGAGTATCGCGCAATCAGCCCCAGCATTTT
NA	TRBV5-4	TRBJ1-5	NA	CASSLDGQGNQPQHF	TGTGCCAGCAGCTTAGATGGACAAGGAAATCAGCCCCAGCATTTT
TRBD1	TRBV29-1	TRBJ2-3	NA	CSVGTGGVGDTQYF	TGCAGCGTGGGGACAGGGGGAGTAGGAGATACGCAGTATTTT
TRBD1	TRBV27	TRBJ2-7	NA	CASRPTGGGNKQYF	TGTGCCAGCAGACCGACAGGGGGCGGTAATAAGCAGTACTTC
NA	TRBV14	TRBJ2-3	NA	CASSQFWGTDTQYF	TGTGCCAGCAGCCAGTTTTGGGGCACAGATACGCAGTATTTT
NA	TRBV28	TRBJ1-2	NA	CASSHLGPKSQNYGYTF	TGTGCCAGCAGTCATTTGGGCCCGAAGTCCCAGAACTATGGCTACACCTTC
NA	TRBV7-8	TRBJ2-4	NA	CASSGITRRDIQYF	TGTGCCAGCTCAGGGATTACTAGGAGGGACATTCAGTACTTC
NA	TRBV4-2	TRBJ1-1	NA	CASSPGARGRGMNTEAFF	TGTGCCAGCAGCCCCGGAGCCAGGGGTCGCGGCATGAACACTGAAGCTTTCTTT
NA	TRBV28	TRBJ1-1	NA	CASVGPGRSTEAFF	TGTGCCAGCGTGGGACCCGGGAGGTCCACTGAAGCTTTCTTT
NA	TRBV15	TRBJ2-5	NA	CATSRVWEETQYF	TGTGCCACCAGCAGGGTTTGGGAGGAGACCCAGTACTTC
TRBD1	TRBV19	TRBJ2-7	NA	CASSYTGTGSYEQYF	TGTGCCAGTAGTTACACCGGGACAGGGTCCTACGAGCAGTACTTC
NA	TRBV15	TRBJ1-5	NA	CATSRENSNQPQHF	TGTGCCACCAGCAGAGAGAACAGCAATCAGCCCCAGCATTTT
TRBD2	TRBV5-1	TRBJ2-5	NA	CASSFTSGGPRETQYF	TGCGCCAGCAGCTTCACTAGCGGGGGACCCCGGGAGACCCAGTACTTC
TRBD1	TRBV7-9	TRBJ2-7	NA	CASSTGTGGYLGQQYF	TGTGCCAGCAGCACCGGGACAGGGGGTTACCTTGGGCAGCAGTACTTC
NA	TRBV5-1	TRBJ1-1	NA	CASSLDLGGTAFF	TGCGCCAGCAGCTTGGATTTGGGGGGTACAGCTTTCTTT
NA	TRBV9	TRBJ1-3	NA	CASSVDGRTGNTIYF	TGTGCCAGCAGCGTAGACGGTCGGACTGGAAACACCATATATTTT
NA	TRBV2	TRBJ1-2	NA	CASSEARENYGYTF	TGTGCCAGCAGTGAAGCGCGTGAAAACTATGGCTACACCTTC
TRBD1	TRBV7-8	TRBJ2-7	NA	CASSLVPGQYEQYF	TGTGCCAGCAGCTTAGTCCCGGGACAGTACGAGCAGTACTTC
NA	TRBV30	TRBJ2-2	NA	CAWSVWDTGELFF	TGTGCCTGGAGTGTGTGGGACACCGGGGAGCTGTTTTTT
NA	TRBV6-1	TRBJ1-5	NA	CASLDFAGRDQPQHF	TGTGCCAGCTTAGACTTTGCCGGCAGGGATCAGCCCCAGCATTTT
TRBD1	TRBV19	TRBJ1-5	NA	CASSYRTGETQPQHF	TGTGCCAGTAGTTACCGGACAGGGGAGACTCAGCCCCAGCATTTT
NA	TRBV10-3	TRBJ2-5	NA	CAISLDPPQETQYF	TGTGCCATCAGTTTGGACCCACCCCAAGAGACCCAGTACTTC
NA	TRBV7-8	TRBJ2-2	NA	CASSSSGQNTGELFF	TGTGCCAGCAGCTCATCGGGACAGAACACCGGGGAGCTGTTTTTT
NA	TRBV2	TRBJ1-1	few	CASSGEVEAFF	TGTGCCAGCAGTGGCGAAGTTGAAGCTTTCTTT
NA	TRBV5-1	TRBJ1-1	few	CASSEGYDTEAFF	TGCGCCAGCAGCGAGGGGTACGACACTGAAGCTTTCTTT
TRBD2	TRBV5-4	TRBJ2-3	NA	CASSPRLSAGGTDTQYF	TGTGCCAGCAGCCCCCGTTTATCAGCGGGGGGCACAGATACGCAGTATTTT
NA	TRBV7-6	TRBJ2-7	NA	CASSLYGGGDEQYF	TGTGCCAGCAGCTTATATGGGGGCGGCGACGAGCAGTACTTC
NA	TRBV7-2	TRBJ1-5	NA	CASSLAPSQTSNQPQHF	TGTGCCAGCAGCTTAGCCCCTAGTCAGACTAGCAATCAGCCCCAGCATTTT
NA	TRBV5-8	TRBJ1-2	NA	CASSLISIRGDYGYTF	TGTGCCAGCAGCTTGATTAGTATTCGGGGTGACTATGGCTACACCTTC
NA	TRBV27	TRBJ1-1	NA	CASSFGSNTEAFF	TGTGCCAGCAGTTTCGGGTCCAACACTGAAGCTTTCTTT
TRBD2	TRBV18	TRBJ2-2	NA	CASSPRAGVAGELFF	TGTGCCAGCTCACCACGAGCGGGAGTGGCCGGGGAGCTGTTTTTT
NA	TRBV30	TRBJ1-4	few	CAWSVGGTNEKLFF	TGTGCCTGGAGTGTAGGGGGGACTAATGAAAAACTGTTTTTT
NA	TRBV30	TRBJ1-1	NA	CAWSGGTTNTEAFF	TGTGCCTGGAGTGGCGGGACGACGAACACTGAAGCTTTCTTT
TRBD1	TRBV7-9	TRBJ2-7	NA	CASSRDSGTVGQYF	TGTGCCAGCAGCCGGGACAGCGGCACCGTTGGGCAGTACTTC
TRBD1	TRBV11-2	TRBJ1-3	NA	CASRTGGDGNTIYF	TGTGCCAGCAGAACAGGGGGCGACGGAAACACCATATATTTT
NA	TRBV27	TRBJ2-2	NA	CASSFSANTGELFF	TGTGCCAGCAGTTTCAGCGCGAACACCGGGGAGCTGTTTTTT
TRBD2	TRBV4-3	TRBJ2-3	once	CASSPKQAGGPADTQYF	TGCGCCAGCAGCCCCAAGCAAGCGGGGGGGCCCGCAGATACGCAGTATTTT
NA	TRBV6-1	TRBJ1-1	few	CASTLWGQASPEAFF	TGTGCCAGCACCCTCTGGGGGCAGGCCTCACCTGAAGCTTTCTTT
NA	TRBV28	TRBJ1-1	once	CASSRRGHGAFF	TGTGCCAGCAGTAGGAGGGGCCACGGGGCTTTCTTT
TRBD2	TRBV28	TRBJ2-1	NA	CASSFGLAGRYRNNEQFF	TGTGCCAGCAGTTTTGGACTAGCGGGAAGGTATCGGAACAATGAGCAGTTCTTC
NA	TRBV19	TRBJ2-3	NA	CASSTSTDTQYF	TGTGCCAGTAGTACTAGCACAGATACGCAGTATTTT
TRBD1	TRBV7-2	TRBJ1-5	NA	CASRGQVGQPQHF	TGTGCCAGCAGGGGACAGGTCGGTCAGCCCCAGCATTTT
NA	TRBV18	TRBJ2-3	once	CASSSSFSDTQYF	TGTGCCAGCTCAAGTTCATTTTCAGATACGCAGTATTTT
TRBD1	TRBV5-4	TRBJ1-2	NA	CASSSRGGADYGYTF	TGTGCCAGCAGCTCTCGAGGGGGCGCTGACTATGGCTACACCTTC
TRBD1	TRBV2	TRBJ1-5	NA	CASSARDRGGRPQHF	TGTGCCAGCAGTGCCCGGGACAGGGGTGGTCGGCCCCAGCATTTT
NA	TRBV5-1	TRBJ2-1	NA	CASSLAGTVSYNEQFF	TGCGCCAGCAGCTTGGCTGGCACAGTCTCCTACAATGAGCAGTTCTTC
NA	TRBV7-9	TRBJ1-2	NA	CASSLAGGGVGYTF	TGTGCCAGCAGCTTAGCAGGGGGTGGAGTAGGCTACACCTTC
TRBD2	TRBV10-3	TRBJ2-1	NA	CAISESGLAGEQFF	TGTGCCATCAGTGAGTCGGGGTTAGCGGGTGAGCAGTTCTTC
TRBD1	TRBV28	TRBJ2-7	NA	CASRQTGGDEQYF	TGTGCCAGCAGGCAGACAGGGGGCGACGAGCAGTACTTC